This TCR beta chain is from a study of blood T cell repertoires in COVID-19 (dated by TCRdb to about 2020). Study-level background: Collaborator samples came from the United States, Italy and Spain and covered acute and convalescent phases of COVID-19. Where available, HLA class I and class II types were taken from metadata supplied by the sample provider and were not determined by assay-based typing. Samples were obtained from the ongoing ImmuneRACE study (first 160 participants) and from 1,254 subjects provided by 6 global collaborators. The dataset comprised deeply sampled blood TCRbeta repertoires from subjects exposed to, actively infected with, or recovered from COVID-19. The material from the prospective study consisted of cDNA or gDNA derived from T cells, B-cell-depleted T cells, or PBMCs. A freely available public database, intended as a resource for researchers studying the immune response to SARS-CoV-2, is where the repertoires were released. Nearly every sample came with metadata listing a de-identified subject ID, COVID-19 status, age in years and sex. The investigation overall reported the following: How much clinical and demographic metadata was included differed by source and by participant, and the metadata was provided uncurated.

The CDR3, from cysteine to phenylalanine, totals 15 residues. Only the CDR3 portion is preserved as DNA: 45 bases, with reading frame beginning at the first base. The germline V gene specifies SNHLY as CDR1 and FYNNEI as CDR2. The germline V end is reduced by 1 base and the J end by 5 bases; junction bases left unmatched: 5. This clone occurred once. What antigen it recognizes has not been identified. No base qualities exist here, and no much larger clone lies one base off it. TCRbeta CDR3 regions were amplified from genomic DNA using the immunoSEQ Assay, a bias-controlled multiplex PCR. In the authors' own workflow: The number of nucleated cells in each sample was estimated by amplification of reference gene primers within the assay. To quantify the absolute abundance of each unique TCRbeta CDR3 rearrangement, sequence reads were collapsed and filtered. For each sample, productive Simpson clonality was calculated as the square root of Simpson's diversity index over productive rearrangements. The clones in this table, taken by TCRdb from immuneACCESS, are in-frame only. Not every clone is retained; where verified, under half of the shortfall comes from an unresolved V gene, and the cause of the rest is unknown. The D gene and trimming were derived from the DNA, and the V and J assignments and clone size from that table. The sample table shows about 160,000 clones, and 65% to 80% are seen once. The ten biggest clones cover roughly 7.5% of the sample.

Each collaborating institution followed its own protocols to collect whole blood in K2EDTA tubes. Collaborator samples were shipped for TCRbeta analysis as frozen whole blood, isolated PBMCs, or DNA extracted from either sample type. The receptor comes from a man between 60 and 75 years old with acute or convalescent COVID-19. The chain links TRBV2 with TRBJ2-5; TRBD1 matches 9 bases in the middle. The sample was peripheral blood. The DNA sequence follows: TGTGCCAGCAGTGAAGAGGGACAGGGAGGCGAGACCCAGTACTTC. Translation gives CASSEEGQGGETQYF.